This T cell receptor beta chain came from a study of blood T cells in healthy people across ages. Study observations and caveats: A conclusive naive versus antigen-experienced comparison was prevented by the unsorted PBMCs. With naive T cell percentage, TCR beta diversity showed a strong correlation.

The CDR3 extends over 17 amino acids. V lost 1 base and J lost 5; bases outside the gene matches: 11. Germline assignment: CDR1 SGHAT and CDR2 FQDESV (reference sequence). Note on this clonotype: The antigen remains unidentified.

Drawn from each donor were ten milliliters of peripheral blood. Researchers report isolating at least 6 million PBMCs per sample. A second PCR of 7 to 11 cycles used a sample-barcoded 5' primer and a J-beta primer mix. From the 5' RACE reads, TCRdb called clonotypes with MiXCR, one entry per CDR3 protein. The sample gives about 680,000 distinct CDR3 sequences, over 45% of which show up once; 25% to 35% is in the top ten. Input material: blood. This TCR was recovered from a woman aged 60-70 years in good health. This sequence joins TRBV11-1 and TRBJ2-3; TRBD2 matches at 8 bases. CDR3 nucleotide sequence: TGTGCCAGCAGCTTAGAGTCGAGCGGGAGAGGTATAGATACGCAGTATTTT. Translated: CASSLESSGRGIDTQYF.